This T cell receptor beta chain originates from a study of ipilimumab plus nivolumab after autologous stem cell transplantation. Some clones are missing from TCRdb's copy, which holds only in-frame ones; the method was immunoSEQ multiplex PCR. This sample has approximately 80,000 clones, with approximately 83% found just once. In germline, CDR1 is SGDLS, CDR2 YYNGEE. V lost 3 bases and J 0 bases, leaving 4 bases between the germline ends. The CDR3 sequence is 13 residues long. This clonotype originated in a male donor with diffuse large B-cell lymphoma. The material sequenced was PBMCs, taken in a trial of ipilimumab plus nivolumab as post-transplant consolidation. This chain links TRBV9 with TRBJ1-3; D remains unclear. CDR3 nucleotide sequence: TGTGCCAGCAGCGCCGACTCTGGAAACACCATATATTTT. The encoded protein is CASSADSGNTIYF.